This T cell receptor beta chain was identified during a study of chemoradiotherapy in HPV16-positive cancers. V gave up 3 bases and J gave up 4 bases; unmatched junction bases: 15. From germline, CDR1 is MNHEY and CDR2 SMNVEV (reference sequence). This CDR3 spans 18 amino acids. Regarding this clone: The antigen is unknown.

TCRdb's copy holds only in-frame clones and misses some; the assay was immunoSEQ multiplex PCR. This sample has fewer than 11,000 clones, with about 80% found just once. General study results and limits: During treatment, candidate HPV-specific clones and E7-related motifs expanded in tumor.

Over chemoradiotherapy, repertoires were sampled more than once. The clonotype was recovered from a human donor with HPV-associated anogenital cancer. This chain links TRBV27 with TRBJ1-2, with 9 nucleotides matching TRBD1. The sample in question was tumor tissue, obtained from a patient who underwent chemoradiotherapy. CDR3 coding DNA: TGTGCCAGCAGTTTCCTTCGGGACAGGGAAGGCGCTTTCTATGGCTACACCTTC. This codes for CASSFLRDREGAFYGYTF.